Following are 29 T cell receptor beta chains from one sample sequenced in a study of T cell changes during pregnancy in multiple sclerosis. Sequencing used immunoSEQ multiplex PCR; TCRdb keeps in-frame clones, though not all of them. The table has over 25,000 clones, approximately 91% seen once. Source: CD8+ T cells from peripheral blood mononuclear cells, taken after pregnancy. The source of these receptors is a female donor with multiple sclerosis, enrolled in a pregnancy study.

V gene TRBV6-6 combines with J gene TRBJ2-7; TRBD2 matches 8 bases. With 5 bases clipped from V and 6 bases from J, the junction kept 12 bases outside the gene matches. Germline lookup yields CDR1 MNHNY and CDR2 SVGAGI (reference sequence). The CDR3 totals 15 residues. CDR3 sequence: CASSPGGVFEGEQYF. Written as DNA, the CDR3 is TGTGCCAGCAGTCCGGGAGGGGTTTTCGAGGGCGAGCAGTACTTC.

V gene TRBV19 combines with J gene TRBJ2-7; 10 nucleotides align to TRBD2. Germline values: CDR1 LNHDA, CDR2 SQIVND (reference sequence). The CDR3 consists of 17 residues. The V segment lost 1 base and the J segment 6 bases; nucleotides outside the gene matches: 12. As DNA, the CDR3 is TGTGCCAGTAGTATAGTCTCGACTAGCGGGTTAGCAGGCGAGCAGTACTTC. This encodes CASSIVSTSGLAGEQYF. Full variable domain (rest looked up from reference TRBV19 and TRBJ2-7): DGGITQSPKYLFRKEGQNVTLSCEQNLNHDAMYWYRQDPGQGLRLIYYSQIVNDFQKGDIAEGYSVSREKKESFPLTVTSAQKNPTAFYLCASSIVSTSGLAGEQYFGPGTRLTVT.

DNA for the CDR3: TGCGCCAGCAGCCAGGCCACGACGGGGAACACCGGGGAGCTGTTTTTT. It codes for CASSQATTGNTGELFF. The rearrangement uses TRBV4-1 and TRBJ2-2; D is unclear. The V gene's germline CDR1 is MGHRA and CDR2 YSYEKL. V lost 3 bases, J lost 1 base, and 12 bases lay in between. This CDR3 has 16 residues.

CDR3 coding DNA: TGTGCCAGCAGCTGTTCGACTAGCGGGTGCCGTATCGGGTACAATGAGCAGTTCTTC. It is translated as CASSCSTSGCRIGYNEQFF. This chain joins TRBV7-6 and TRBJ2-1, with 10 bases fitting TRBD2. With V trimmed by 4 bases and J by 4 bases, 16 bases remained unmatched. Germline CDR1 is SGHVS and CDR2 is FNYEAQ. CDR3 length equals 19 residues.

The chain uses TRBV29-1 and TRBJ1-2, with D hard to call. There are 11 residues in the CDR3. V lost 6 bases, J lost 6 bases, and 11 bases lay in between. The germline CDR1 and CDR2 sequences are SQVTM and ANQGSEA. The CDR3 sequence: CSVPSLDGYTF. In nucleotides, the CDR3 is TGCAGCGTCCCGAGCCTGGATGGCTACACCTTC.

The V call is TRBV7-2, the J call TRBJ1-1, with D uncertain. The germline gives CDR1 SGHTA, CDR2 FQGNSA. This CDR3 comprises 14 residues. Trimming cost V 0 bases and J 1 base, with 6 bases left between them. CDR3 DNA sequence: TGTGCCAGCAGCTTAGCACGAGCGAACACTGAAGCTTTCTTT. Translated: CASSLARANTEAFF.

The chain carries TRBV6-1 and TRBJ2-2; TRBD1 is a possible D gene (6 bases). The V gene lost 5 bases and the J gene lost 3 bases, with 13 bases spanning the gap. The CDR3 is 15 amino acids. Germline V gives CDR1 MNHNS, CDR2 SASEGT. The CDR3 DNA sequence: TGTGCCAGCAGTCCCGGACAGTTTCACACCGGGGAGCTGTTTTTT. Translating it yields CASSPGQFHTGELFF.

The chain carries TRBV15 and TRBJ2-3; D is unresolved. The CDR3 contains 13 residues. V lost 0 bases, J lost 14 bases, and 15 bases lay in between. From germline, CDR1 is LNHNV and CDR2 YYDKDF (reference sequence). CDR3 nucleotide sequence: TGTGCCACCAGCAGAGAAAATTGGGCCGAAGGGTATTTT. Translation gives CATSRENWAEGYF.

This sequence joins TRBV19 and TRBJ2-7; TRBD2 agrees at 8 bases. Germline CDR1 reads LNHDA; CDR2 reads SQIVND (reference sequence). The junction had 4 bases not matched to a gene; V was cut back by 0 bases and J by 6 bases. This CDR3 is built from 14 residues. The CDR3 reads CASSIEVTSGEQYF. CDR3 in DNA: TGTGCCAGTAGTATAGAAGTAACTAGCGGCGAGCAGTACTTC.

This sequence joins TRBV15 and TRBJ2-1, with 10 bases matching TRBD2. CDR1 and CDR2 from the germline V gene are LNHNV and YYDKDF (reference sequence). Trimming at V came to 5 bases and at J to 10 bases, leaving 5 bases not matched to a gene. The CDR3 runs to 13 residues. CDR3 nucleotide sequence: TGTGCCACCAGCGCTAGCGGGAGAACCGAGCAGTTCTTC. It codes for CATSASGRTEQFF.

CDR3 DNA: TGCAGCGTTGAGTTTCCGTACCAAGAGACCCAGTACTTC. It encodes CSVEFPYQETQYF. J is TRBJ2-5 and V is TRBV29-1, with unresolved D. The length of the CDR3 is 13 residues. Looked up from germline, CDR1 is SQVTM and CDR2 is ANQGSEA. Trimming cost V 3 bases and J 0 bases, with 8 bases left between them.

Of note for this clone: This specimen includes other DNA sequences encoding the same CDR3. This sequence joins TRBV11-2 and TRBJ2-3; the match to TRBD2 covers 9 bases. The germline V gene has CDR1 SGHAT and CDR2 FQNNGV. V was pared by 6 bases and J by 3 bases, with 7 bases of the junction left unmatched. This CDR3 has 15 residues. The CDR3 nucleotides read TGTGCCAGCAGTTTTAGCGGGAGTAGTACAGATACGCAGTATTTT. It codes for CASSFSGSSTDTQYF.

This CDR3 is CASSYSPSAGEYEQYF. The DNA for the CDR3 is TGTGCCAGCAGTTACTCTCCTAGCGCTGGGGAATACGAGCAGTACTTC. The chain is built from TRBV6-5 and TRBJ2-7; weak D call: TRBD2 (6 bases). CDR1 is MNHEY, CDR2 SVGAGI, per germline. The CDR3 length is 16 residues. V lost 0 bases and J lost 4, with 16 bases in between.

The chain carries TRBV27 and TRBJ2-7; TRBD1 matches 9 bases. V dropped 0 bases and J dropped 6; count of bases not matched to a gene: 9. The germline V gene encodes CDR1 MNHEY and CDR2 SMNVEV (reference sequence). The CDR3 is made up of 16 amino acids. The CDR3 DNA is TGTGCCAGCAGTTTATCGGGGGGACAGGGCTTCGGCGAGCAGTACTTC. Its protein product is CASSLSGGQGFGEQYF.

This chain links TRBV4-3 with TRBJ2-3, with D unclear. Germline V CDR1 and CDR2: LGHNA, YSLEER. V lost 2 bases and J 0 bases, leaving 3 bases between the germline ends. The CDR3 contains 13 residues. In DNA, the CDR3 is TGCGCCAGCAGCCAACGGAGCACAGATACGCAGTATTTT. This gives the protein CASSQRSTDTQYF.

The J gene is TRBJ2-5, the V gene TRBV2; no reliable D call. The V gene lost 7 bases and the J gene lost 2 bases, with 2 bases spanning the gap. CDR3 length: 10 residues. CDR1 and CDR2 (germline): SNHLY, FYNNEI. The CDR3 sequence is CASTQETQYF. In DNA, the CDR3 is TGTGCCAGCACGCAAGAGACCCAGTACTTC.

This clone was seen a handful of times. This chain uses TRBV6-4 with TRBJ2-2; tentative D call: TRBD2 (5 bases). The germline V and J ends were trimmed by 3 bases and 1 base, with 9 bases remaining between them. Germline V gene data show CDR1 as MRHNA and CDR2 as SNTAGT. The CDR3 length is 15 residues. The CDR3, as DNA: TGTGCCAGCAGTGATGATGAGGGGAACACCGGGGAGCTGTTTTTT. Its protein is CASSDDEGNTGELFF.

The V and J genes are TRBV30 and TRBJ2-3, with D possibly matching TRBD2 (5 bases). The CDR3 runs to 13 residues. V was shortened by 0 bases and J by 6 bases, with 10 bases between the two germline ends. CDR1 and CDR2 from the germline V gene are GTSNPN and SVGIG (reference sequence). CDR3 bases: TGTGCCTGGAGTGTAACGGGGTGGGATACGCAGTATTTT. Translating it yields CAWSVTGWDTQYF.

This clone occurred once. The rearrangement joins TRBV28 to TRBJ2-7; D may be TRBD2 (6 bases). CDR3 length equals 11 residues. V was clipped by 6 bases and J by 9 bases, with 12 bases between them. Germline V CDR1 and CDR2: MDHEN, SYDVKM. In DNA, the CDR3 is TGTGCCAGCAGCTGGGGGGTGGTGCAGTACTTC. It specifies CASSWGVVQYF.

On this clone itself: One junction end disagrees with the germline gene, perhaps due to a read error. J is TRBJ1-2 and V is TRBV29-1; possible D gene TRBD1, 6 bases. The CDR3 runs 13 residues. Germline loops: CDR1 SQVTM, CDR2 ANQGSEA. The chain's CDR3 is CSAFPLTGLGTAF. CDR3 DNA sequence: TGCAGCGCGTTTCCACTAACAGGGTTGGGGACGGCCTTC.

This clone is medium-sized in the sample. This chain connects TRBV7-5 to TRBJ2-7; TRBD2, the D gene given by the table, was not confirmed from the DNA. TRBV7-5 is recorded as a pseudogene. The CDR3 runs to 14 residues. CDR3 loop: CARSLRTKRYEQYF. The CDR3 DNA reads as TGTGCCAGAAGCTTAAGGACTAAGAGGTACGAGCAGTACTTC.

This chain links TRBV7-2 with TRBJ2-7; 7 nucleotides agree with TRBD2. CDR3 length: 14 amino acids. Germline values: CDR1 SGHTA, CDR2 FQGNSA. V lost 3 bases and J lost 0; bases outside the gene matches: 2. The CDR3: CASSFGDYSYEQYF. The CDR3 DNA reads as TGTGCCAGCAGCTTCGGGGACTACTCCTACGAGCAGTACTTC. The full variable domain, rest sourced from reference TRBV7-2 and TRBJ2-7, is GAGVSQSPSNKVTEKGKDVELRCDPISGHTALYWYRQSLGQGLEFLIYFQGNSAPDKSGLPSDRFSAERTGGSVSTLTIQRTQQEDSAVYLCASSFGDYSYEQYFGPGTRLTVT.

This clone has a single count. The CDR3 sequence: CASSFLRASGIHKQYF. The CDR3 region has the DNA TGTGCCAGCAGTTTCCTCCGGGCTAGCGGGATACACAAGCAGTACTTC. The V call is TRBV6-5, the J call TRBJ2-7; 9 bases map to TRBD2. The germline CDR1 and CDR2 sequences are MNHEY and SVGAGI. The CDR3 covers 16 residues. Trimming at V came to 4 bases and at J to 8 bases, leaving 15 bases not matched to a gene.

This chain uses TRBV2 with TRBJ2-1; the D is unclear. Germline V CDR1 and CDR2: SNHLY, FYNNEI. The CDR3 contains 15 residues. Trimming left V 6 bases short and J 0 bases short, with 12 bases between. DNA for the CDR3: TGTGCCAGCAGGACTGGCGGTAGCTCCTACAATGAGCAGTTCTTC. As protein: CASRTGGSSYNEQFF.

As to this clone: This probably arose from a read error, given a far larger clone one base away. This same CDR3 is encoded by further DNA sequences in the sample. The chain has TRBV7-2 and TRBJ2-2, with a possible D match to TRBD2 (5 bases). Trimming stripped 5 bases from V and 4 bases from J, with 14 bases between. The CDR3 contains 15 residues. The germline gives CDR1 SGHTA, CDR2 FQGNSA. The CDR3 reads CASSQYEGSTGELFF. DNA for the CDR3: TGTGCCAGCAGCCAATATGAGGGAAGCACCGGGGAGCTGTTTTTT. Full variable domain (rest looked up from reference TRBV7-2 and TRBJ2-2): GAGVSQSPSNKVTEKGKDVELRCDPISGHTALYWYRQSLGQGLEFLIYFQGNSAPDKSGLPSDRFSAERTGGSVSTLTIQRTQQEDSAVYLCASSQYEGSTGELFFGEGSRLTVL.

This sequence joins TRBV28 and TRBJ1-5; D is unclear. This CDR3 spans 15 amino acids. Trimming removed 7 bases at V and 5 bases at J, with 18 bases between. Looked up from germline, CDR1 is MDHEN and CDR2 is SYDVKM. The CDR3 region has the DNA TGTGCCAGCATTGACCGGCCGGCGGGCGATCAGCCCCAGCATTTT. Protein product: CASIDRPAGDQPQHF. Variable domain in full (rest from reference TRBV28 and TRBJ1-5): DVKVTQSSRYLVKRTGEKVFLECVQDMDHENMFWYRQDPGLGLRLIYFSYDVKMKEKGDIPEGYSVSREKKERFSLILESASTNQTSMYLCASIDRPAGDQPQHFGDGTRLSIL.

V gene TRBV5-1 combines with J gene TRBJ2-7; TRBD2 matches 10 bases. Per germline, CDR1 SGHRS and CDR2 YFSETQ. This CDR3 contains 19 residues. V lost 2 bases, J lost 1 base, and 15 bases stayed unmatched. The CDR3 DNA sequence: TGCGCCAGCAGCTTTGGGGGGATTGAGACTAGCGGGCCATCCTACGAGCAGTACTTC. Translated, it gives CASSFGGIETSGPSYEQYF. Using reference TRBV5-1 and TRBJ2-7 for the parts outside the CDR3, the full variable domain is KAGVTQTPRYLIKTRGQQVTLSCSPISGHRSVSWYQQTPGQGLQFLFEYFSETQRNKGNFPGRFSGRQFSNSRSEMNVSTLELGDSALYLCASSFGGIETSGPSYEQYFGPGTRLTVT.

The V and J genes are TRBV7-2 and TRBJ1-1, with D hard to call. The germline CDR1 and CDR2 sequences are SGHTA and FQGNSA. V lost 5 bases and J lost 10, with 11 bases in between. The CDR3 extends over 11 amino acids. CDR3 loop: CASSRSAGAFF. The CDR3 DNA follows: TGTGCCAGCAGCCGTTCCGCGGGAGCTTTCTTT.

The chain is built from TRBV11-1 and TRBJ2-1; D remains ambiguous. The CDR3 loop spans 11 amino acids. Trimming removed 4 bases at V and 10 bases at J, with 8 bases between. Germline V gives CDR1 SGHAT, CDR2 FQDESV (reference sequence). CDR3 in amino acids: CASSYKAEQFF. CDR3 sequence (DNA): TGTGCCAGCAGCTACAAAGCGGAGCAGTTCTTC.